This T cell receptor (beta chain) was documented in a study of shared clonotypes between healthy human individuals. Study results and caveats: Generation probabilities were higher for clonotypes shared across all four sorted-subset donors than for unshared ones.

With regard to this clone: The antigen is not known.

Libraries were prepared by immunoSEQ multiplex PCR; TCRdb keeps only in-frame clonotypes and omits some of them. This table has millions of clones, 85% to 95% appearing once. The CDR3 contains 15 residues. V was shortened by 0 bases and J by 4 bases, with 14 bases between the two germline ends. Looked up from germline, CDR1 is SGHRS and CDR2 is YFSETQ. This clonotype was obtained from a man between 18 and 29 years old in good health. Material: naive CD4+ T cells sorted from blood. Subset given: CD45RA+ positively selected. This chain connects TRBV5-1 to TRBJ2-7, with D possibly being TRBD1 (6 bases). The CDR3 reads CASSLGTGIRYEQYF. The CDR3 DNA reads TGCGCCAGCAGCTTGGGTACAGGGATAAGGTACGAGCAGTACTTC.